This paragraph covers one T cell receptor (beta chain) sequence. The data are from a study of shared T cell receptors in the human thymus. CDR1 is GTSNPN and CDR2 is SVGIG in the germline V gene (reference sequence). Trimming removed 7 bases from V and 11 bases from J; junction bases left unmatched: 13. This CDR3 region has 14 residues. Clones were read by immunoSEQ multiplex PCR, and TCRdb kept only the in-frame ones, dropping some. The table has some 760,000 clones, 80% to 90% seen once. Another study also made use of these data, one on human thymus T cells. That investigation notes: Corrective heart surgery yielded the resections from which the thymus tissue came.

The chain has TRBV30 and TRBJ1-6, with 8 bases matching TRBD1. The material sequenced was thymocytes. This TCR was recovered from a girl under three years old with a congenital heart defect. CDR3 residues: CASNILGQGAPLHF. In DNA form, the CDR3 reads TGTGCCTCAAACATTCTAGGACAGGGCGCACCCCTCCACTTT.